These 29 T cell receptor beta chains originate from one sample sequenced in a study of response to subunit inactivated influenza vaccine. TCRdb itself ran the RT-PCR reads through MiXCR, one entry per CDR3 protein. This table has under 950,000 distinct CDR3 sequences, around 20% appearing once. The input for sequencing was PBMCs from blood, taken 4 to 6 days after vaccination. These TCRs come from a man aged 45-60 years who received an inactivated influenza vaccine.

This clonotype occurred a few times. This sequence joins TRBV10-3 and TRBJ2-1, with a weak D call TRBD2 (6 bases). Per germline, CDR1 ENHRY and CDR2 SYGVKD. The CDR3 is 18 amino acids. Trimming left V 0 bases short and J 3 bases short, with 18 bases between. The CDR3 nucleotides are TGTGCCATCAGTGAGTCAGATCCCCCTACGGGGGACTACAATGAGCAGTTCTTC. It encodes CAISESDPPTGDYNEQFF.

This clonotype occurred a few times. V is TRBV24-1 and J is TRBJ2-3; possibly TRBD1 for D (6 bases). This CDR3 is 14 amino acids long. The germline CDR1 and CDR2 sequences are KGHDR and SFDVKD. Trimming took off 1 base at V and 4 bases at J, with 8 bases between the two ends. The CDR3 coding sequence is TGTGCCACCAGTGATTTTGACAGGCCAGATACGCAGTATTTT. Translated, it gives CATSDFDRPDTQYF.

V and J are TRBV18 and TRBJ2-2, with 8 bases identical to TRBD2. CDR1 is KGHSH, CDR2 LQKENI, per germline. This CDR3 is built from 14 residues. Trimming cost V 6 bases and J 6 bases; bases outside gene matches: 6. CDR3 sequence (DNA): TGTGCCAGCTCCCCCGGGACTAGAGCCGGGGAGCTGTTTTTT. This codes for CASSPGTRAGELFF.

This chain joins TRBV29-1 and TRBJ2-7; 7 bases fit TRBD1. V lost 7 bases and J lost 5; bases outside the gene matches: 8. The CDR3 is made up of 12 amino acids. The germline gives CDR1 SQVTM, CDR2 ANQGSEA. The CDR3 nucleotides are TGCAGCGCCGAGGACAGGCCACACGAGCAGTACTTC. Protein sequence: CSAEDRPHEQYF.

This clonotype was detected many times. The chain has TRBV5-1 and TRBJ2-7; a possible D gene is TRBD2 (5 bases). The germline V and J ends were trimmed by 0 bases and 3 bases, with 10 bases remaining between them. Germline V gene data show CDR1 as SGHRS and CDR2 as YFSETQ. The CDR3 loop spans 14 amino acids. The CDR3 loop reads CASSLDSEGYEQYF. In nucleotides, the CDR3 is TGCGCCAGCAGCTTGGACAGCGAGGGCTACGAGCAGTACTTC.

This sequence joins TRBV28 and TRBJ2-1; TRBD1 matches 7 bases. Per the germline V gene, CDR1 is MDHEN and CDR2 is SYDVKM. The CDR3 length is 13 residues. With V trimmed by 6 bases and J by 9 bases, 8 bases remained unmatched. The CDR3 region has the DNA TGTGCCAGCAGGGGCACAGGGGTGGGTGAGCAGTTCTTC. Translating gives CASRGTGVGEQFF.

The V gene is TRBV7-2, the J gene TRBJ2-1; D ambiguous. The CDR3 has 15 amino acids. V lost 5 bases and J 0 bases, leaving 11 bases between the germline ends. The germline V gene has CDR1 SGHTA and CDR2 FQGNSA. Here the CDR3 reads CASSPGISSYNEQFF. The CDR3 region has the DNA TGTGCCAGCAGCCCTGGAATAAGCTCCTACAATGAGCAGTTCTTC.

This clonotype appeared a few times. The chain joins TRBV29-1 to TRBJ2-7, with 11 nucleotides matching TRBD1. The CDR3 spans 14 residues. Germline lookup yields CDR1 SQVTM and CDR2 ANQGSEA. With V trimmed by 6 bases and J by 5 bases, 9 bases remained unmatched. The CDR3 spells CSVAGQGARNEQYF. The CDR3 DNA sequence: TGCAGCGTAGCCGGACAGGGGGCTCGGAACGAGCAGTACTTC.

The CDR3 region is CATSDSKGGVTYEQYF. The DNA of the CDR3 is TGTGCCACCAGTGATTCCAAGGGTGGGGTAACCTACGAGCAGTACTTC. The chain couples TRBV24-1 to TRBJ2-7; D is ambiguous. The CDR3 sequence is 16 residues long. Trimming removed 2 bases at V and 2 bases at J, with 15 bases between. Germline CDR1 is KGHDR and CDR2 is SFDVKD.

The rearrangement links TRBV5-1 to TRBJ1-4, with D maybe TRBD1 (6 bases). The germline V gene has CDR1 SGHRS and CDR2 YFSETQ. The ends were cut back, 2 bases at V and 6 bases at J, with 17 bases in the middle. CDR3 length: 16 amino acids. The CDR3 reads CASSFGGGTSDEKLFF. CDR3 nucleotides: TGCGCCAGCAGCTTCGGGGGCGGGACGTCGGATGAAAAACTGTTTTTT.

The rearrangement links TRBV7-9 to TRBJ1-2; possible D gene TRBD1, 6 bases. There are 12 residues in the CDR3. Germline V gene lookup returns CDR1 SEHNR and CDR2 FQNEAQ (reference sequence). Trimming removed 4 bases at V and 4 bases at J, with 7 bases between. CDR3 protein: CASSWDTYGYTF. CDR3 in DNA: TGTGCCAGCAGCTGGGACACCTATGGCTACACCTTC.

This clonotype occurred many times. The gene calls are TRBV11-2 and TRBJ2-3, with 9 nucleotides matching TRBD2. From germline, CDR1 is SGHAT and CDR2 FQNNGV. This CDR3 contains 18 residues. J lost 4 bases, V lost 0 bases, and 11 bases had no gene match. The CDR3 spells CASSLDGRGTSWADTQYF. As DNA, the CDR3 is TGTGCCAGCAGCTTAGATGGGCGTGGGACTAGCTGGGCAGATACGCAGTATTTT.

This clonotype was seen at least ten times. CDR3 bases: TGTGCCAGCAGCCAAGGGAGAAGCTCCTACGAGCAGTACTTC. It is translated as CASSQGRSSYEQYF. This chain uses TRBV3-1 with TRBJ2-7; D is uncertain. Germline values: CDR1 LGHDT, CDR2 YNNKEL (reference sequence). The CDR3 covers 14 residues. The V and J ends lost 1 base and 0 bases respectively, with 7 bases between them.

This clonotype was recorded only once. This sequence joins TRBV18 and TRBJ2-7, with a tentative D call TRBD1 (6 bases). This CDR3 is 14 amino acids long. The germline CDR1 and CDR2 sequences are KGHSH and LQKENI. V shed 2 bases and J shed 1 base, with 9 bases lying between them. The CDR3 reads CASSPFQGSYEQYF. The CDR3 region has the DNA TGTGCCAGCTCACCATTTCAGGGGTCCTACGAGCAGTACTTC.

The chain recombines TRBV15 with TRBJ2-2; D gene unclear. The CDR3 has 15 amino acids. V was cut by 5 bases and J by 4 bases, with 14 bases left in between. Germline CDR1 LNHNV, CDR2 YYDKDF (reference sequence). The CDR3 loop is CATSWERQSTGELFF. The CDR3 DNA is TGTGCCACCAGCTGGGAACGGCAGAGCACCGGGGAGCTGTTTTTT.

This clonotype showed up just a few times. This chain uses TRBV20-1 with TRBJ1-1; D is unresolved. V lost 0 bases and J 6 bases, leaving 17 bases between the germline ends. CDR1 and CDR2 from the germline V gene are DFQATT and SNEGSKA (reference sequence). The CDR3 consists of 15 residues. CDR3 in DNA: TGCAGTGCTAGAGATCCCTCCCGAGTTACCCCTGAAGCTTTCTTT. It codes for CSARDPSRVTPEAFF.

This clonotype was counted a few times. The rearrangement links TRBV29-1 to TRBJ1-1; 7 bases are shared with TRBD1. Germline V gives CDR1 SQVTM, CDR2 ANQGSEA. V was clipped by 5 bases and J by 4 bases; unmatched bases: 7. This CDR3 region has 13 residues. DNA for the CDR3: TGCAGCGTTCGAGGGGGCCGCGGCACTGAAGCTTTCTTT. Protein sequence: CSVRGGRGTEAFF.

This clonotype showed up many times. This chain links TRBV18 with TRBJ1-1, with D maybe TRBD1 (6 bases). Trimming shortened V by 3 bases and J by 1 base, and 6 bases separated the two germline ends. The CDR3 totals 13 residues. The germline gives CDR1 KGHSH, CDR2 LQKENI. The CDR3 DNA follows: TGTGCCAGCTCACCGGGACAGAACACTGAAGCTTTCTTT. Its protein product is CASSPGQNTEAFF.

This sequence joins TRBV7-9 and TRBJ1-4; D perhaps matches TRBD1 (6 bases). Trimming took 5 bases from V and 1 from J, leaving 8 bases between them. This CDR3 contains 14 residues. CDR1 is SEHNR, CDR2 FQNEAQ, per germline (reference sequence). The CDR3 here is CASSRDITNEKLFF. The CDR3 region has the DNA TGTGCCAGCAGCCGGGACATAACTAATGAAAAACTGTTTTTT.

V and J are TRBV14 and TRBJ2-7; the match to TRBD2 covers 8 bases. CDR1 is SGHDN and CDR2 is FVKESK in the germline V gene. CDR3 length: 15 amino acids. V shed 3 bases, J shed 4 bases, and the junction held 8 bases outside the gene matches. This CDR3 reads CASSQVAGRSYEQYF. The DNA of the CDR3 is TGTGCCAGCAGCCAGGTAGCGGGACGATCATACGAGCAGTACTTC.

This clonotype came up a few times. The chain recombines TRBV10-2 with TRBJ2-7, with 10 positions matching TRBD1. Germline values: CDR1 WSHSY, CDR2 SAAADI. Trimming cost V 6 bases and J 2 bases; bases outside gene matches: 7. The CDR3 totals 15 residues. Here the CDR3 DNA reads TGCGCCAGCAGAACAGGACAGGGGGTACCCTACGAGCAGTACTTC. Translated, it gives CASRTGQGVPYEQYF.

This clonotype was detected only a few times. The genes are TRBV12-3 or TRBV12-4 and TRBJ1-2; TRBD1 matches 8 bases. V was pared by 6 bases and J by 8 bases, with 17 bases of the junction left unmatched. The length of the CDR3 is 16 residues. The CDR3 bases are TGTGCCAGCAGACCAAAGGACAGGGAAAAACGGAGGGGCTACACCTTC. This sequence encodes CASRPKDREKRRGYTF.

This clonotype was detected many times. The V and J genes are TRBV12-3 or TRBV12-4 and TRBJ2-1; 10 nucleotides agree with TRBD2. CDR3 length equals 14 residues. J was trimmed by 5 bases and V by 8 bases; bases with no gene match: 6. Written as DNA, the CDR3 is TGTGCCAGCCGACCGGGACTAGCGAACAATGAGCAGTTCTTC. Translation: CASRPGLANNEQFF.

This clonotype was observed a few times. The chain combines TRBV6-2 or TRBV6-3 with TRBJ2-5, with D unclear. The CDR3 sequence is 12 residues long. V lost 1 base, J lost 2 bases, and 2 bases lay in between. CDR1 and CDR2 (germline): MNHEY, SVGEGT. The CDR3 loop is CASSYWQETQYF. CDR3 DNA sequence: TGTGCCAGCAGTTACTGGCAAGAGACCCAGTACTTC.

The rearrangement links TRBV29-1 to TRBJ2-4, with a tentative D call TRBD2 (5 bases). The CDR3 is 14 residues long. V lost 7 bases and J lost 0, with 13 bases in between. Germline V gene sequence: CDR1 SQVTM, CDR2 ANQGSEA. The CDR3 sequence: CSAKDGLAKNIQYF. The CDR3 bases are TGCAGCGCAAAAGACGGACTAGCCAAAAACATTCAGTACTTC. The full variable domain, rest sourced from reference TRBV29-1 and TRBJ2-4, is SAVISQKPSRDICQRGTSLTIQCQVDSQVTMMFWYRQQPGQSLTLIATANQGSEATYESGFVIDKFPISRPNLTFSTLTVSNMSPEDSSIYLCSAKDGLAKNIQYFGAGTRLSVL.

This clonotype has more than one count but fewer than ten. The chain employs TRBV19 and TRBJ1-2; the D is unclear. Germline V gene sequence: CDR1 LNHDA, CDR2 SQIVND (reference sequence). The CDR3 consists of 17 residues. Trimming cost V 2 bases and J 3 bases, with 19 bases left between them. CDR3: CASSIRDIRTGHYGYTF. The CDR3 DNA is TGTGCCAGTAGTATAAGAGACATTCGAACGGGCCACTATGGCTACACCTTC.

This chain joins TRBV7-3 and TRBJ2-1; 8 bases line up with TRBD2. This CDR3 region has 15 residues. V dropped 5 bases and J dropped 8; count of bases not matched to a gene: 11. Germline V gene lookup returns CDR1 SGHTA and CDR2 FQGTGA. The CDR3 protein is CASSMLAGGSHEQFF. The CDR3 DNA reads TGTGCCAGCAGCATGCTAGCGGGTGGGTCTCATGAGCAGTTCTTC.

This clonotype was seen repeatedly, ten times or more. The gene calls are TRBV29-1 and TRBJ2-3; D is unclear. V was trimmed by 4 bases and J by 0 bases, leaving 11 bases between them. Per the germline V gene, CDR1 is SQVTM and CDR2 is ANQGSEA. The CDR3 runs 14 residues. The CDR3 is CSVGAGRSTDTQYF. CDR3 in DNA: TGCAGCGTTGGGGCAGGACGTAGCACAGATACGCAGTATTTT.

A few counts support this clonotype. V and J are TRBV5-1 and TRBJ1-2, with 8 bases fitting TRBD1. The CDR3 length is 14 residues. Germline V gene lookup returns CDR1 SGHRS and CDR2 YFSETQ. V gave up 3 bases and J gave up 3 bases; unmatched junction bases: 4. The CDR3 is CASSWTGPDYGYTF. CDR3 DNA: TGCGCCAGCAGCTGGACAGGGCCAGACTATGGCTACACCTTC.